The 16 T cell receptor beta chains presented below share a single source sample, sequenced in a study of CD8 T cells in ankylosing spondylitis. Using its own MiXCR run on the 5' RACE reads, TCRdb lists one record per CDR3 protein. The table has approximately 210,000 distinct CDR3 sequences, over 10% seen once. The sample was blood, either unsorted or a sorted T cell fraction (not recorded which). The origin of the receptors is a male donor with ankylosing spondylitis or in good health (not recorded which).

The genes are TRBV7-9 and TRBJ2-1, with 7 bases aligning to TRBD1. The germline V gene has CDR1 SEHNR and CDR2 FQNEAQ (reference sequence). CDR3 size: 14 residues. V lost 5 bases to trimming and J lost 3 bases; unmatched junction nucleotides: 4. DNA for the CDR3: TGTGCCAGCAGCGTGGCAGGGGGCTACAATGAGCAGTTCTTC. This sequence encodes CASSVAGGYNEQFF.

In its sample, this clonotype was seen many times. The chain is built from TRBV5-1 and TRBJ1-2; no reliable D call. V gave up 4 bases and J gave up 7 bases, with 23 bases separating them. The CDR3 is 16 amino acids. The germline gives CDR1 SGHRS, CDR2 YFSETQ. The CDR3 region has the DNA TGCGCCAGCAGCCCCGACGGCCCTTTCCGGCCCTCTGGCTACACCTTC. It specifies CASSPDGPFRPSGYTF.

J is TRBJ2-7 and V is TRBV6-2 or TRBV6-3; possibly TRBD1 for D (6 bases). CDR1 is MNHEY and CDR2 is SVGEGT in the germline V gene. V was trimmed by 5 bases and J by 2 bases, leaving 19 bases between them. The CDR3 has 16 amino acids. The CDR3 is CASSDLRDTGPYEQYF. CDR3 DNA sequence: TGTGCCAGCAGTGACCTCCGGGACACGGGTCCCTACGAGCAGTACTTC.

A few counts support this clonotype. The V call is TRBV20-1, the J call TRBJ2-3, with TRBD2 matching over 8 bases. The CDR3 totals 15 residues. J lost 6 bases, V lost 7 bases, and 15 bases had no gene match. Germline CDR1 is DFQATT and CDR2 is SNEGSKA (reference sequence). CDR3 sequence (DNA): TGCAGTGTCCGGGGGGGGGCGATTTACGTCGATACGCAGTATTTT. It is translated as CSVRGGAIYVDTQYF.

The chain carries TRBV4-2 and TRBJ2-7, with TRBD2 matching over 10 bases. The CDR3 consists of 15 residues. Germline CDR1 is LGHNA and CDR2 is YNFKEQ. V dropped 0 bases and J dropped 6; count of bases not matched to a gene: 5. CDR3 sequence reads: CASSQEVAGGGEQYF. For the CDR3, the DNA is TGTGCCAGCAGCCAAGAGGTAGCGGGGGGTGGCGAGCAGTACTTC.

This clonotype occurred many times. The V and J genes are TRBV12-3 or TRBV12-4 and TRBJ1-5; the D is unclear. The CDR3 is 14 amino acids. V shed 3 bases and J shed 7 bases, with 13 bases lying between them. The CDR3 nucleotides are TGTGCCAGCAGTTTGATGAGGGTTGGGCAGCCCCAGCATTTT. Translating it yields CASSLMRVGQPQHF.

In its sample, this clonotype was seen many times. The V gene is TRBV7-9, the J gene TRBJ2-5, with unresolved D. The V end lost 1 base, the J end lost 5 bases, and 5 bases lay between the germline ends. Per germline, CDR1 SEHNR and CDR2 FQNEAQ (reference sequence). The CDR3 consists of 12 residues. CDR3 in DNA: TGTGCCAGCAGCTTAGGGACGGAGACCCAGTACTTC. Amino acids: CASSLGTETQYF.

This clonotype ranks as medium-sized. The chain links TRBV7-2 to TRBJ1-2; possible D gene TRBD1, 5 bases. The CDR3 is 15 amino acids. CDR1 is SGHTA and CDR2 is FQGNSA in the germline V gene. V was pared by 3 bases and J by 5 bases, with 16 bases between. The CDR3 sequence is CASSFYPDGGYGYTF. The CDR3 coding sequence is TGTGCCAGCAGCTTTTATCCGGACGGGGGTTATGGCTACACCTTC.

The chain recombines TRBV30 with TRBJ2-3; the match to TRBD1 covers 8 bases. Trimming took 1 base from V and 1 from J; bases not matched to a gene: 7. Germline CDR1 GTSNPN, CDR2 SVGIG (reference sequence). The CDR3 is 16 residues long. The CDR3 region has the DNA TGTGCCTGGAGTGGGAGATGGACAGGGCGCACAGATACGCAGTATTTT. Translation: CAWSGRWTGRTDTQYF.

The V call is TRBV30, the J call TRBJ2-2, with a tentative D call TRBD2 (5 bases). Trimming stripped 4 bases from V and 7 bases from J, with 7 bases between. The CDR3 length is 11 residues. Germline V gene data show CDR1 as GTSNPN and CDR2 as SVGIG (reference sequence). CDR3 loop: CAWNEGGELFF. In nucleotides, the CDR3 is TGTGCCTGGAACGAGGGCGGGGAGCTGTTTTTT.

This clonotype has just a few counts. The genes are TRBV19 and TRBJ2-3; D might be TRBD2 (5 bases). The V end was cut by 5 bases, the J end by 6 bases, with 18 bases between. From germline, CDR1 is LNHDA and CDR2 SQIVND (reference sequence). This CDR3 region has 15 residues. The CDR3 DNA is TGTGCCAGTAGTCCCTCAGGCGGGCGCGGTGATACGCAGTATTTT. This sequence encodes CASSPSGGRGDTQYF.

This sequence joins TRBV12-3 or TRBV12-4 and TRBJ1-2; D is unclear. Trimming removed 4 bases from V and 4 bases from J, with 10 bases in between. The CDR3 extends over 13 amino acids. The CDR3 protein is CASSSDGFYGYTF. CDR3 DNA: TGTGCCAGCAGTTCAGATGGCTTCTATGGCTACACCTTC.

This clonotype was observed a few times. The chain combines TRBV5-6 with TRBJ2-7, with D perhaps TRBD1 (6 bases). In germline, CDR1 is SGHDT, CDR2 YYEEEE. CDR3 length equals 15 residues. V was clipped by 0 bases and J by 3 bases, with 13 bases between them. The CDR3 nucleotides are TGTGCCAGCAGCTTGGCTCACAGGGAAGTCTACGAGCAGTACTTC. It codes for CASSLAHREVYEQYF.

This clonotype was recorded many times. The gene calls are TRBV12-3 or TRBV12-4 and TRBJ1-1; unclear D gene. This CDR3 region has 13 residues. Trimming took 7 bases from V and 4 from J, leaving 13 bases between them. CDR3 in amino acids: CASTLGRSTEAFF. DNA of the CDR3: TGTGCCAGCACCCTGGGCCGCAGCACTGAAGCTTTCTTT.

Many counts were recorded for this clonotype. The chain employs TRBV6-1 and TRBJ2-7; no reliable D call. V lost 0 bases, J lost 0 bases, and 6 bases lay in between. There are 14 residues in the CDR3. CDR1 and CDR2 (germline): MNHNS, SASEGT. The CDR3 loop is CASSEADGSYEQYF. As DNA, the CDR3 is TGTGCCAGCAGTGAAGCGGACGGCTCCTACGAGCAGTACTTC.

Here the CDR3 reads CASRDVSNYGYTF. CDR3 DNA sequence: TGCGCCAGCAGGGATGTCTCTAACTATGGCTACACCTTC. J is TRBJ1-2 and V is TRBV10-2; D is undetermined. The germline gives CDR1 WSHSY, CDR2 SAAADI. There are 13 residues in the CDR3. V was shortened by 6 bases and J by 0 bases, with 8 bases between the two germline ends.